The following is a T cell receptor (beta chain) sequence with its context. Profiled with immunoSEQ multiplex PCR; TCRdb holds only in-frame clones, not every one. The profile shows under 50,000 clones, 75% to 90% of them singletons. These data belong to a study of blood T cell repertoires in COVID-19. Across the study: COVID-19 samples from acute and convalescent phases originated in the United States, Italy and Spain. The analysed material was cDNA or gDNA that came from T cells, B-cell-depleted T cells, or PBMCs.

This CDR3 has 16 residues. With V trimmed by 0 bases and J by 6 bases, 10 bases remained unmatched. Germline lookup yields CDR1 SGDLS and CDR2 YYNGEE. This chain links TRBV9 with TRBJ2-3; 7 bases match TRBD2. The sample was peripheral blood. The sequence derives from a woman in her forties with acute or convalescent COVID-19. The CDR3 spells CASSVVVGGPTDTQYF. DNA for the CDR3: TGTGCCAGCAGCGTAGTGGTGGGAGGGCCGACGGATACGCAGTATTTT.